This T cell receptor beta chain was identified during a study of metastatic and nonmetastatic thyroid tumors. Patients underwent thyroid surgery, and none had received any treatment before it. This clone was observed at least ten times. TCRdb re-clonotyped the PCR reads through MiXCR. The sample includes 40,000 or so clones, about 13% of them seen just once. This CDR3 is built from 16 residues. Germline trimming cut 7 bases from V and 3 bases from J; bases unmatched to any gene: 12. The sample was blood. This sequence joins TRBV12-3 or TRBV12-4 and TRBJ1-3; 7 nucleotides align to TRBD1. The receptor comes from a female donor with papillary thyroid cancer or a benign thyroid nodule (not recorded which). Some clones in this sample may be carry-over from other donors' samples. The chain's CDR3 is CASIPVTGRRGNTIYF. DNA of the CDR3: TGTGCCAGCATCCCCGTGACAGGGCGGCGTGGAAACACCATATATTTT.